These T cell receptor beta chains were read from a single sample in a study of T cells after yellow fever vaccination. A single record per CDR3 protein comes from TCRdb applying MiXCR to the 5' RACE reads. The repertoire holds a few hundred thousand distinct CDR3 sequences, with around 8.1% as singletons. This material consisted of PBMCs, taken roughly seven weeks after the first yellow fever vaccination. These receptors originate from a man aged 18-30 years who received the YFV17D yellow fever vaccine. Each CDR3 is given with its conserved first and last residue. D genes are given only for firm matches. The size of a clone is reported for some rows only, either as once, few or many, or as a class for expanded clones.

clone size: .
D gene: TRBD1
V gene: TRBV7-6
J gene: TRBJ2-3
CDR3 DNA: TGTGCCAGCAGCAGGGACAGGGGAGATACGCAGTATTTT
CDR3 protein: CASSRDRGDTQYF

clone size: .
D gene: .
V gene: TRBV19
J gene: TRBJ2-4
CDR3 DNA: TGTGCCAGTAGTAAACGGGGGACCTACCAACTAGCCAAAAACATTCAGTACTTC
CDR3 protein: CASSKRGTYQLAKNIQYF

clone size: few
D gene: TRBD1
V gene: TRBV28
J gene: TRBJ1-2
CDR3 DNA: TGTGCCAGCAGGACAGGGGGCCAAGGCTACACCTTC
CDR3 protein: CASRTGGQGYTF

clone size: .
D gene: TRBD1
V gene: TRBV7-8
J gene: TRBJ2-1
CDR3 DNA: TGTGCCAGCAGCCCCCGGACAGGGGGCAATTGGCAGTTCTTC
CDR3 protein: CASSPRTGGNWQFF

clone size: .
D gene: .
V gene: TRBV4-2
J gene: TRBJ2-4
CDR3 DNA: TGTGCCAGCAGCCAACGTAGGGGAGCCAAAAACATTCAGTACTTC
CDR3 protein: CASSQRRGAKNIQYF

clone size: .
D gene: .
V gene: TRBV27
J gene: TRBJ1-1
CDR3 DNA: TGTGCCAGCATCGGGTGGGCAATGAACACTGAAGCTTTCTTT
CDR3 protein: CASIGWAMNTEAFF

clone size: few
D gene: .
V gene: TRBV29-1
J gene: TRBJ1-1
CDR3 DNA: TGCAGCGTTGGGGCAGGGATGCTGGGCACTGAAGCTTTCTTT
CDR3 protein: CSVGAGMLGTEAFF

clone size: .
D gene: .
V gene: TRBV29-1
J gene: TRBJ2-3
CDR3 DNA: TGCAGCGTTGAAAAGCAGGGCACAGATACGCAGTATTTT
CDR3 protein: CSVEKQGTDTQYF

clone size: many
D gene: .
V gene: TRBV7-9
J gene: TRBJ1-1
CDR3 DNA: TGTGCCAGCAGTTTCGGCACTGAAGCTTTCTTT
CDR3 protein: CASSFGTEAFF

clone size: .
D gene: .
V gene: TRBV19
J gene: TRBJ2-7
CDR3 DNA: TGTGCCAGTAGCCCGTTCGGGGACGTTAGCTCCTACGAGCAGTACTTC
CDR3 protein: CASSPFGDVSSYEQYF

clone size: few
D gene: .
V gene: TRBV5-1
J gene: TRBJ1-1
CDR3 DNA: TGCGCCAGCAGCTTGTCGGCGGGGAACACTGAAGCTTTCTTT
CDR3 protein: CASSLSAGNTEAFF

clone size: .
D gene: .
V gene: TRBV5-5
J gene: TRBJ2-6
CDR3 DNA: TGTGCCAGCAGCTTGTCCGGTATCTATCGCTCTGGGGCCAACGTCCTGACTTTC
CDR3 protein: CASSLSGIYRSGANVLTF

clone size: many
D gene: .
V gene: TRBV7-2
J gene: TRBJ2-7
CDR3 DNA: TGTGCCAGCAGCCCAGGCAGGGGCAGGGAGCAGTACTTC
CDR3 protein: CASSPGRGREQYF

clone size: few
D gene: .
V gene: TRBV7-6
J gene: TRBJ1-2
CDR3 DNA: TGTGCCAGCAGCTTAGAAGCGTCTGGGGGCGGTTATGGCTACACCTTC
CDR3 protein: CASSLEASGGGYGYTF

clone size: few
D gene: .
V gene: TRBV28
J gene: TRBJ1-1
CDR3 DNA: TGTGCCAGCAGCCTACGAGGGGGTGAAGCTTTCTTT
CDR3 protein: CASSLRGGEAFF

clone size: .
D gene: TRBD1
V gene: TRBV5-1
J gene: TRBJ1-2
CDR3 DNA: TGCGCCAGCAGCTTCGAGGGGGCTGGCTATGGCTACACCTTC
CDR3 protein: CASSFEGAGYGYTF